A selection of T cell receptor beta chains follows, all from one sample in a study of shared clonotypes between healthy human individuals. TCRdb's copy holds only in-frame clones and misses some; the assay was immunoSEQ multiplex PCR. Seen here are about 2.4 million clones, roughly 93% observed once, and the top ten hold 0.36%. Input material: naive CD4+ T cells from PBMCs. These receptors all stem from a man younger than 35 in good health. Some clones in this sample may be carry-over from other donors' samples. CDR3s include the opening cysteine and the closing phenylalanine or tryptophan. The order of the fields is clone size, V gene, CDR3 protein. Clone size is given for some rows only: seen once, a few or many times, or a class if the clone is expanded.

size: .
V: TRBV9
CDR3: CASSVGLATSSYNEQFF

size: .
V: TRBV4-2
CDR3: CASSQGTASNQPQHF

size: .
V: TRBV27
CDR3: CASRTTYEQYF

size: .
V: TRBV7-3
CDR3: CASSLDRTDTQYF

size: .
V: TRBV7-2
CDR3: CASSLVSVSDEQFF

size: .
V: TRBV27
CDR3: CASSRDRRNEKLFF

size: .
V: TRBV7-2
CDR3: CASSKDGQETQYF

size: .
V: TRBV7-3
CDR3: CASSLNPGLAEQETQYF

size: .
V: TRBV7-2
CDR3: CASSPTPPSTDTQYF

size: .
V: TRBV6-6
CDR3: CASSFTGHSNTEAFF

size: few
V: TRBV5-1
CDR3: CASSLVDGRAQGAFF

size: .
V: TRBV2
CDR3: CASSEVAVQYF

size: .
V: TRBV7-2
CDR3: CASRGPRDGPDTQYF

size: .
V: TRBV4-2
CDR3: CATRGGGSGEQFF

size: .
V: TRBV28
CDR3: CASSLLRVGQPQHF

size: once
V: TRBV4-1
CDR3: CASSLTGTGAEKLFF

size: .
V: TRBV28
CDR3: CASRTGPNYGYTF

size: .
V: TRBV5-1
CDR3: CASSSLAGTYNEQFF

size: .
V: TRBV7-6
CDR3: CASSLGQTSYNEQFF

size: .
V: TRBV29-1
CDR3: CSVVAGVVRTKETQYF

size: .
V: TRBV6-1
CDR3: CASRKGQETQYF

size: .
V: TRBV30
CDR3: CAWGWQNNQPQHF

size: .
V: TRBV28
CDR3: CASQRGRATYEQYF

size: once
V: TRBV6-1
CDR3: CATQLLGVSSYEQYF

size: .
V: TRBV5-1
CDR3: CASSGRASTVQETQYF

size: .
V: TRBV18
CDR3: CASSPGGGMQYF

size: .
V: TRBV5-4
CDR3: CASTPDPSTDTQYF

size: .
V: TRBV7-2
CDR3: CASSLAGLNNEQFF

size: .
V: TRBV18
CDR3: CASSPPGETILFF

size: .
V: TRBV11-3
CDR3: CASSLGQGVIGETQYF

size: .
V: TRBV5-8
CDR3: CASKTTPSRDTQYF

size: .
V: TRBV7-2
CDR3: CASSLENSAGPQHF

size: .
V: TRBV27
CDR3: CASRFGTSGSYEQYF

size: .
V: TRBV7-6
CDR3: CASSPRTSGSLSEQFF

size: .
V: TRBV2
CDR3: CASSAWSASTDTQYF

size: .
V: TRBV7-2
CDR3: CASSPYSNLRGQPQHF

size: .
V: TRBV29-1
CDR3: CSVARTTSGQETQYF

size: .
V: TRBV19
CDR3: CASSWGQGDYEQYF

size: few
V: TRBV29-1
CDR3: CSVKWEGTERTEAFF

size: .
V: TRBV19
CDR3: CASSVLRGGLYGYTF